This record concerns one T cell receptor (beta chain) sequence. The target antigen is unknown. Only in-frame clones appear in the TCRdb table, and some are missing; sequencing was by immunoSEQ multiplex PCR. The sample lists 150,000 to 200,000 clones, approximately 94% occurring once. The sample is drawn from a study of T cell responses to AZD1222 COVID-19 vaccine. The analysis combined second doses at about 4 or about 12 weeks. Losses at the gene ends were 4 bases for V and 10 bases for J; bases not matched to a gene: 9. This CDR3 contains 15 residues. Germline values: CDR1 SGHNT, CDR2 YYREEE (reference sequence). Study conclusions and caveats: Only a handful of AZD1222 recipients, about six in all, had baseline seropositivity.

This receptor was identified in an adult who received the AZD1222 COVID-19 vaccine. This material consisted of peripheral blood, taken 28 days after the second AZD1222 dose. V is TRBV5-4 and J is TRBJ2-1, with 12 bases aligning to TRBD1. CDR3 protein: CASSQPGQGALEQFF. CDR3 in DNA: TGTGCCAGCAGCCAGCCGGGACAGGGGGCGCTCGAGCAGTTCTTC.